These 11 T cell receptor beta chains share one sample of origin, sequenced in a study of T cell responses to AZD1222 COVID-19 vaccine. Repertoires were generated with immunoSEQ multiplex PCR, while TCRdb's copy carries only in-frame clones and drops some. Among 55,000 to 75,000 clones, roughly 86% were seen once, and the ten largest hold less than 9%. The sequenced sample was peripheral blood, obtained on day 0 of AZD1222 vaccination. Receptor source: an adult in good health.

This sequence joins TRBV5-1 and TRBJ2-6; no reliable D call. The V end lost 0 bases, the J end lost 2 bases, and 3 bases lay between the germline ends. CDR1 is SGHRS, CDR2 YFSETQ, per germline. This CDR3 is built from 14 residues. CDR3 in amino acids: CASSLVPGANVLTF. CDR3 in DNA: TGCGCCAGCAGCTTGGTGCCTGGGGCCAACGTCCTGACTTTC.

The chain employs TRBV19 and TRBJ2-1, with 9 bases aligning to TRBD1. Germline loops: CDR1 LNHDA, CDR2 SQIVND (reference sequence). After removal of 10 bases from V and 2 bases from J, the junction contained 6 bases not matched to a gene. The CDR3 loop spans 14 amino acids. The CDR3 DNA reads TGTGCCATCTCGCGGGACAGGGCCTACAATGAGCAGTTCTTC. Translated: CAISRDRAYNEQFF.

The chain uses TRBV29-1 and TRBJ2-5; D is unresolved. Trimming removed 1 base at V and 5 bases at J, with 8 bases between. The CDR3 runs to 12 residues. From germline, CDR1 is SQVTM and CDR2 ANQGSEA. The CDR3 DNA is TGCAGCGTTGAAGGGGTAGGGGAGACCCAGTACTTC. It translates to CSVEGVGETQYF.

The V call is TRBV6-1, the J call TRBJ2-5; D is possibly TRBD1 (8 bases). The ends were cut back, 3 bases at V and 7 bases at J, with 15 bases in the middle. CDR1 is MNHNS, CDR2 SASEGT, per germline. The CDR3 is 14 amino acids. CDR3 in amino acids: CASSDKDREGTQYF. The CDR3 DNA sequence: TGTGCCAGCAGTGATAAGGACAGGGAGGGGACCCAGTACTTC.

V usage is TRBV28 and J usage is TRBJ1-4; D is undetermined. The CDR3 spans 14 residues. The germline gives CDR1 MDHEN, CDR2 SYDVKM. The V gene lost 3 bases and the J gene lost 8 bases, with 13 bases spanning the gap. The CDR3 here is CASSLNRRGEKLFF. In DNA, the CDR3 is TGTGCCAGCAGTTTGAACCGACGAGGAGAAAAACTGTTTTTT.

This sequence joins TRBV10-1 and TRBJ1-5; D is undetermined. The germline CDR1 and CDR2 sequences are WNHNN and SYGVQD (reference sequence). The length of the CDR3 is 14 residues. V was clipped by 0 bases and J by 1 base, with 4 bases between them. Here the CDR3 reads CASSESGSNQPQHF. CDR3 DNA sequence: TGCGCCAGCAGTGAGTCTGGGAGCAATCAGCCCCAGCATTTT.

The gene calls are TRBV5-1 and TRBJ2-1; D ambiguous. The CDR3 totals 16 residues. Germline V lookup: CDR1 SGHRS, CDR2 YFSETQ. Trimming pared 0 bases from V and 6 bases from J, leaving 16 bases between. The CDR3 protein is CASSLGAVGVGNEQFF. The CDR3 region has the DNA TGCGCCAGCAGCTTGGGAGCCGTCGGAGTTGGCAATGAGCAGTTCTTC. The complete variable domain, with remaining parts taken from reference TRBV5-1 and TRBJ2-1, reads KAGVTQTPRYLIKTRGQQVTLSCSPISGHRSVSWYQQTPGQGLQFLFEYFSETQRNKGNFPGRFSGRQFSNSRSEMNVSTLELGDSALYLCASSLGAVGVGNEQFFGPGTRLTVL.

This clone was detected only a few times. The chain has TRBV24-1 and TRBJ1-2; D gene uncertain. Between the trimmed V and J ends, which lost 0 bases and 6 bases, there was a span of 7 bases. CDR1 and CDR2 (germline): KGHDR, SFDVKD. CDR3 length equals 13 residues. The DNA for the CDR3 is TGTGCCACCAGTGATTTGCATCGGGATGGCTACACCTTC. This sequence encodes CATSDLHRDGYTF.

As DNA, the CDR3 is TGTGCCAGCAGCATACTGTGGCGAAACTATGGCTACACCTTC. This codes for CASSILWRNYGYTF. V and J are TRBV5-6 and TRBJ1-2; D remains ambiguous. Germline V gives CDR1 SGHDT, CDR2 YYEEEE. Trimming pared 4 bases from V and 2 bases from J, leaving 12 bases between. The CDR3 is 14 amino acids.

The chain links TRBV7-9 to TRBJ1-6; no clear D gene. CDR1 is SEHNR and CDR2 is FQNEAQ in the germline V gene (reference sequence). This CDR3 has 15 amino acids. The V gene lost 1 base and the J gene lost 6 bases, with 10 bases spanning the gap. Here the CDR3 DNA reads TGTGCCAGCAGCTTAGGTACGGACGGTAATTCACCCCTCCACTTT. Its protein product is CASSLGTDGNSPLHF.

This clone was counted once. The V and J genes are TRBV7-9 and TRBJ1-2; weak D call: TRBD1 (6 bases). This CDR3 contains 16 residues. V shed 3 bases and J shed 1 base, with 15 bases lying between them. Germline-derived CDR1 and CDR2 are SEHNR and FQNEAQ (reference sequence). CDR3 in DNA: TGTGCCAGCAGCTTGTCCGGGAGGGGGGATAACTATGGCTACACCTTC. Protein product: CASSLSGRGDNYGYTF. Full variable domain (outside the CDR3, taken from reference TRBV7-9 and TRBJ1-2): DTGVSQNPRHKITKRGQNVTFRCDPISEHNRLYWYRQTLGQGPEFLTYFQNEAQLEKSRLLSDRFSAERPKGSFSTLEIQRTEQGDSAMYLCASSLSGRGDNYGYTFGSGTRLTVV.